This T cell receptor beta chain was sequenced for a study of a mutant IDH1 vaccine in newly diagnosed glioma (dated by TCRdb to about 2021). Background for the entire study: Patients were given eight vaccinations, in weeks 1, 3, 5, 7, 11, 15, 19 and 23, which matched visits V03 through V10. Vaccination started 4-6 weeks after radiotherapy alone, or was given together with temozolomide cycles in the groups whose treatment included chemotherapy. Of the 25 to 40 treated patients, around 60% were male and around 40% were female, and the mean age was approximately 37 years. Before enrollment, most patients had been given radiochemotherapy with temozolomide as standard therapy, while the rest had received either radiotherapy alone or temozolomide alone. Peripheral blood samples were drawn at six visits, namely V03 (baseline), V05, V07, V10, V12 and V13. For exploratory analyses, approximately 25 treated patients had longitudinal TCRB deep sequencing done wherever samples were available.

The study at large found these results: Selection of PBMC samples for TCRB deep sequencing was based on availability. Immune responses induced by the vaccine were seen in around 93% of patients across multiple MHC alleles. Pseudoprogression appeared unrelated to alterations in the top peripheral T cell clonotypes detected by TCRB sequencing. The authors stated that sample limitations prevented analyses of patient blood samples from being reproduced.

Points on this clone: Its binding antigen is unknown. No base quality information exists; no much larger clone differs at one position.

Interpreted using the paper, the time point label stands for: week 5, during vaccination. Each vaccine dose was 300 ug of a 20-mer mutant IDH1 peptide in Montanide, given subcutaneously with topical imiquimod. Donors had newly diagnosed WHO grade 3 or 4 IDH1-mutant astrocytomas with loss of nuclear ATRX. The samples were drawn from NOA16, a multicentre, single-arm, open-label phase I trial in Germany that tested a mutant IDH1 peptide vaccine in humans for the first time. Genomic DNA for TCRB sequencing was extracted from EDTA blood using the DNeasy Blood and Tissue Kit. The CDR3 runs 15 residues from the cysteine to the phenylalanine. The retained sequence is limited to the CDR3, 45 bases, with the frame set at the first base. V is clipped by 1 base and J by 10 bases, and the sequence between their germline boundaries is 17 bases long. Taken from the germline V gene (reference sequence), the CDR1 and CDR2 loops are GTSNPN and SVGIG.

Library prep was done by the immunoSEQ multiplex PCR assay. Rearranged TCR beta chain sequences were amplified using the hsTCRB Kit according to the manufacturer's protocol. Sequencing of TCRB libraries was carried out on an Illumina MiSeq. Per the original workflow: Demultiplexing, trimming and gene mapping were performed with the kit vendor's proprietary platform. TCRdb stores this immuneACCESS table with in-frame sequences only. Part of the clones is absent; in the studies checked, under half of the shortfall reflects unresolved V genes, and no reason is known for the rest. V, J and clone size are taken as reported in that table, and D and trimming were inferred from the DNA itself. The sample includes tens of thousands of clones, with more than 80% observed a single time. The top ten clones comprise 9% to 13% of the sample.

Sequences were derived from PBMCs, sampled from a glioma patient whose treatment included an IDH1 peptide vaccine. The sequence came from a man aged 45-65 years with glioma. The rearrangement joined TRBV30 to TRBJ1-6; the D gene is perhaps TRBD1, on 6 matching bases. In nucleotide form, the sequence is TGTGCCTGGAGTGGAGGGGGTGGAAGTTGGTCACCCCTCCACTTT. It is translated as CAWSGGGGSWSPLHF.